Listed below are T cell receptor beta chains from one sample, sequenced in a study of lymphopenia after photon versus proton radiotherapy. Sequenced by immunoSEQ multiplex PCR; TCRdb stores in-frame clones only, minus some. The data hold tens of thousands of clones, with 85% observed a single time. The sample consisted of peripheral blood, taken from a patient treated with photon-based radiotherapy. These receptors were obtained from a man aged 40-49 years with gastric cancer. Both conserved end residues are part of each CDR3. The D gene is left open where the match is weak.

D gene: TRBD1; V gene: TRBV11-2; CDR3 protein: CASSFGQVYGYTF
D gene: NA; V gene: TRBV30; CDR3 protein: CAWQGLAPSTDTQYF
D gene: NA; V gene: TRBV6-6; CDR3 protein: CASSYSDTVSYEQYF
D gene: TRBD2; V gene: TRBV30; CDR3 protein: CAWSRGGLDTQYF
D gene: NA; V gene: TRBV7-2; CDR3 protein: CASSLAGAVGEKLFF
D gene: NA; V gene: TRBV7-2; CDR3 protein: CASSRTGLPQHF
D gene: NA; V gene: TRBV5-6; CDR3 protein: CASSLGPWANQPQHF
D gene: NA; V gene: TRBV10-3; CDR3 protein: CAIGQPTDTQYF
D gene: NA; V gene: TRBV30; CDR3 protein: CAWEGLGGTQYF
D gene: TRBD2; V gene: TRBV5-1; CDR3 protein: CASSLEAPGGTDTQYF
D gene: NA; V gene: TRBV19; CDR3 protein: CASSASQGWSGEAFF
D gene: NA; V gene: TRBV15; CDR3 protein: CATSKENNYEQYF
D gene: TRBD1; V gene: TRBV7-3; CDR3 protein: CASSLGTAYTF
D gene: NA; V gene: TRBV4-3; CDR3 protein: CASSHNRGSTEAFF
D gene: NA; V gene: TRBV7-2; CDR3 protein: CASSFSYTEAFF
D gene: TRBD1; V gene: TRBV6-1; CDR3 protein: CASSVRGDQPQHF
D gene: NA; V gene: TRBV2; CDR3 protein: CASRRGEEGEKLFF
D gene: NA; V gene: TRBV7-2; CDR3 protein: CASSPSPGREGYGYTF
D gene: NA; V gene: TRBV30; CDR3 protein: CAWRPGDGYTF
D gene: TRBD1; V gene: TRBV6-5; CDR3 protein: CASSRDSGQPQHF
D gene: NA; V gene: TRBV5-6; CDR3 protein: CASSADGGVYSRHGFF
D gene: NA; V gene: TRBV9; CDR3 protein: CASSVTGLGEQYF
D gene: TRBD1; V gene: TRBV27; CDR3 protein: CASRTTGGFSTDTQYF
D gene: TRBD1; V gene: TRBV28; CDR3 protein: CASSSITGANEKLFF
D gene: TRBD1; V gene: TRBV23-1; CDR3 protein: CASRQGRETQYF
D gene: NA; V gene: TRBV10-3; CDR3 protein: CAISESAGESGYTF
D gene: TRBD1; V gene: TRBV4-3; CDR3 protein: CASSPGTGGFRELFF
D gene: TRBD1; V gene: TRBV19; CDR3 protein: CATGQVNTEAFF
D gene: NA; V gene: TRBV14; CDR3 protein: CASSPLGPSSGNTIYF
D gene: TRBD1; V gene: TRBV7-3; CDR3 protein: CASSPRQGPNNEQFF
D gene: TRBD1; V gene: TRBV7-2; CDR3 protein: CASSLGGQYYGYTF
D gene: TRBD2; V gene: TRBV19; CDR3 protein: CASSKTTGTSSYNEQFF
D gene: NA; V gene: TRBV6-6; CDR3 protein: CASSPGSYGYTF
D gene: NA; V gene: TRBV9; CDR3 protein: CASSPRQDTGELFF
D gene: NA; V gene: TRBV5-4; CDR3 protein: CASSYLTTTKNTGELFF
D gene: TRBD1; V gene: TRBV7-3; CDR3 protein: CASSRWTGDHEQYF
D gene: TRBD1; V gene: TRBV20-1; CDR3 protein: CSATGDGGYTF
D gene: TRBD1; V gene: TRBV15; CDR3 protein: CATSDRTGGRETQYF
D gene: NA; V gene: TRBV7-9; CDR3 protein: CASSLDIGEQYF
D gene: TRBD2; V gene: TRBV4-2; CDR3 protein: CASSTIAGGPGETQYF
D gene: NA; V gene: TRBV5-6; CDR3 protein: CASSLGQGLRQYF
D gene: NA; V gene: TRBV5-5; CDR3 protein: CASSLEYSSYGYTF
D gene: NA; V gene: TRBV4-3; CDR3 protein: CASSQVPGPSSYEQYF
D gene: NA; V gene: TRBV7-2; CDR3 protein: CASSLAPGQGGETQYF
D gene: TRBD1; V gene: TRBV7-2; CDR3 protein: CASSFPWDSDDNTGELFF
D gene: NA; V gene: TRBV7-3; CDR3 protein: CASSLMPDTQYF
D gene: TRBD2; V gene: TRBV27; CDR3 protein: CASSLGTSGGEAYNEQFF
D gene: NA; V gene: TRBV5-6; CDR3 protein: CASSFRDTFNYGYTF
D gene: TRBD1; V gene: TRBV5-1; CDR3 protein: CASSLQGAGNSPLHF
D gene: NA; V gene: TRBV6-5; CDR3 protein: CASSYEGGAGEAFF
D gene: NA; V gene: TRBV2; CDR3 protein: CASSDRSDTQYF
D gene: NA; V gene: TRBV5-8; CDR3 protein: CASSQAVKNTGELFF
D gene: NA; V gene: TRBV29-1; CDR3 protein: CSVAKGVNTEAFF
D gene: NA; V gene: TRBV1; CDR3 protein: CTSSPKGPPSNQPQHF
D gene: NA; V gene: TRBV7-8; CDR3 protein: CASSLRAARDSPLHF
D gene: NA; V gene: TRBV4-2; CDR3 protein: CASSQSRGNQPQHF
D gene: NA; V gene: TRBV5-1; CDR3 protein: CASSPGLRGGETQYF
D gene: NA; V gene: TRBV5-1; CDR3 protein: CASSRAGVGSDTEAFF
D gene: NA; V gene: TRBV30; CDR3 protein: CAWSKKERFLGNTIYF